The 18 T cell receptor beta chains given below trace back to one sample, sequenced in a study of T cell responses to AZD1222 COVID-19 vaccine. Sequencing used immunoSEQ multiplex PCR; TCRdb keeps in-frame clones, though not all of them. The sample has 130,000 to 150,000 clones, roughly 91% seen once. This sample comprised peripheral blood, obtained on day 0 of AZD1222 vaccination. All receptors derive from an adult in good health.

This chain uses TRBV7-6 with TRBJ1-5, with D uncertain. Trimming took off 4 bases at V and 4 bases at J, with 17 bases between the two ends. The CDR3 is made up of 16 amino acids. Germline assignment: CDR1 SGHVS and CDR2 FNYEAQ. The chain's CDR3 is CASSSEPRIANQPQHF. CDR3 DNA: TGTGCCAGCAGCTCCGAACCCCGAATAGCAAATCAGCCCCAGCATTTT.

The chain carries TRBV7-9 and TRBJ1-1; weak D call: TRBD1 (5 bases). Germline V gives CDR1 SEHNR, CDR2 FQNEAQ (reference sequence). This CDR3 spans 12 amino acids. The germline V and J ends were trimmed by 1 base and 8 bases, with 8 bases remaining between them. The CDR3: CASSLGAGEAFF. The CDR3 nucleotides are TGTGCCAGCAGCTTAGGGGCAGGGGAAGCTTTCTTT.

CDR3 amino acids: CASSPEVGQSAYEQYF. As DNA, the CDR3 is TGTGCCAGCAGCCCCGAAGTGGGACAGAGTGCCTACGAGCAGTACTTC. This chain joins TRBV7-9 and TRBJ2-7, with 7 bases aligning to TRBD1. With V trimmed by 5 bases and J by 2 bases, 12 bases remained unmatched. Germline CDR1 SEHNR, CDR2 FQNEAQ (reference sequence). The CDR3 totals 16 residues.

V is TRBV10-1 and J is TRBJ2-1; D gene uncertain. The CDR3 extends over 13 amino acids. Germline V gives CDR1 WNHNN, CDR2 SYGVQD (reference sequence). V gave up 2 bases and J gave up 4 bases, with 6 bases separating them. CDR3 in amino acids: CASSEPGYNEQFF. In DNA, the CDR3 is TGCGCCAGCAGTGAGCCAGGATACAATGAGCAGTTCTTC.

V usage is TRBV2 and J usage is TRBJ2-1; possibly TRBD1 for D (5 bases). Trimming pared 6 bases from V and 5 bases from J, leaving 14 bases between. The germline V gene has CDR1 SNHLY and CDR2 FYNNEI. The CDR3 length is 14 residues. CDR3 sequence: CASSRVGINNEQFF. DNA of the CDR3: TGTGCCAGCAGCAGGGTGGGGATTAACAATGAGCAGTTCTTC.

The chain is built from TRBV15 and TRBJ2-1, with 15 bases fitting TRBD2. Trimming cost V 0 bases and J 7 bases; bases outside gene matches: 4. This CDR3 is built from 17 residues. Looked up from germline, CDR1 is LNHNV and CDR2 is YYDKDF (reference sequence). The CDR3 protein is CATSREGGTSGRNEQFF. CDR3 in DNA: TGTGCCACCAGCAGAGAGGGGGGGACTAGCGGGAGGAATGAGCAGTTCTTC.

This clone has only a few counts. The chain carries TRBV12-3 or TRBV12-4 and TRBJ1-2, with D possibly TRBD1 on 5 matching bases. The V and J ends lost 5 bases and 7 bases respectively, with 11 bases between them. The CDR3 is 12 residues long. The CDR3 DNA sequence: TGTGCCAGCAGTAGACCCGGGGCTGGCTACACCTTC. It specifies CASSRPGAGYTF.

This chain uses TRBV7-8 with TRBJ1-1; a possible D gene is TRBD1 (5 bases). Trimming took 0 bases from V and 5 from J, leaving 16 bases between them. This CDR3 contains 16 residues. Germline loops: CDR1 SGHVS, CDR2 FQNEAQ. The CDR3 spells CASSLAARGLATEAFF. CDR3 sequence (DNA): TGTGCCAGCAGCTTAGCGGCGAGGGGCCTTGCGACTGAAGCTTTCTTT.

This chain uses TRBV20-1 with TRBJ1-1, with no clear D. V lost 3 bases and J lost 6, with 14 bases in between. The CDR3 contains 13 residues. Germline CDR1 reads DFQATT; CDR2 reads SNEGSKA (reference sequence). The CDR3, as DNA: TGCAGTGCTAGTGAGGGTAGTGTCTCTGAAGCTTTCTTT. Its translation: CSASEGSVSEAFF.

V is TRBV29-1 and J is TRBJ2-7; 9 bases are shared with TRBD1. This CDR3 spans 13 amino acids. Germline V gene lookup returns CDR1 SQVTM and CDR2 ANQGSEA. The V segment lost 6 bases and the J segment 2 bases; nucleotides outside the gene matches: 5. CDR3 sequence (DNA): TGCAGCGTCCTCCGGGACAGGGCCTACGAGCAGTACTTC. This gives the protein CSVLRDRAYEQYF.

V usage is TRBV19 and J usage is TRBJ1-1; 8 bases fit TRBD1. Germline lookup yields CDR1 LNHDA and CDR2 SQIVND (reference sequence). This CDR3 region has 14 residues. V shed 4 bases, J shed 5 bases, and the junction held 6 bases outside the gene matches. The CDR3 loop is CASSNTGGGTEAFF. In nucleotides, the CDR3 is TGTGCCAGTAGTAACACAGGGGGTGGTACTGAAGCTTTCTTT.

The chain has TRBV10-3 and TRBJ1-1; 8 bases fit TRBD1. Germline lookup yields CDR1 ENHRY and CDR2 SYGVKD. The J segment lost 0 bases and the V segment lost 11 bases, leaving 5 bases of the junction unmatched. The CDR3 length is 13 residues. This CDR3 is CAARDRLNTEAFF. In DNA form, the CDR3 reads TGTGCCGCCCGGGACAGGTTGAACACTGAAGCTTTCTTT.

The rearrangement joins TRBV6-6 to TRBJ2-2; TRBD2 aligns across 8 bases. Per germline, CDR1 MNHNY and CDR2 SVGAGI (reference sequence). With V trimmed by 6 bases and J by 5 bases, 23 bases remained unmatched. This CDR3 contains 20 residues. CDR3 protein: CASSPVGLAGGGKGTGELFF. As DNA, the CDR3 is TGTGCCAGCAGCCCCGTCGGATTGGCGGGGGGAGGGAAGGGAACCGGGGAGCTGTTTTTT.

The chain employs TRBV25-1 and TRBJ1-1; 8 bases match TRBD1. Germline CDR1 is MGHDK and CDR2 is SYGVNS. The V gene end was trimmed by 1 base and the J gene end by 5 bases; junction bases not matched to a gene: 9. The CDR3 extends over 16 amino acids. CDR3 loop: CASSEFVGDRRTEAFF. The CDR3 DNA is TGTGCCAGCAGTGAATTTGTTGGGGACAGGAGGACTGAAGCTTTCTTT.

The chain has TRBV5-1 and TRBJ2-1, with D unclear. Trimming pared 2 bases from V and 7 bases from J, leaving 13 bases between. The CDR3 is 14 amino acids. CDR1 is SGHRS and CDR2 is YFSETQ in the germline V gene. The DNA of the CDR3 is TGCGCCAGCAGCTTCCTCACCTATGCGAATGAGCAGTTCTTC. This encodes CASSFLTYANEQFF.

The CDR3 spells CASTPSGNTIYF. In nucleotides, the CDR3 is TGTGCCAGCACCCCCTCTGGAAACACCATATATTTT. The chain couples TRBV6-2 or TRBV6-3 to TRBJ1-3; D gene ambiguous. Germline V gives CDR1 MNHEY, CDR2 SVGEGT. Trimming took 7 bases from V and 0 from J, leaving 4 bases between them. The CDR3 covers 12 residues.

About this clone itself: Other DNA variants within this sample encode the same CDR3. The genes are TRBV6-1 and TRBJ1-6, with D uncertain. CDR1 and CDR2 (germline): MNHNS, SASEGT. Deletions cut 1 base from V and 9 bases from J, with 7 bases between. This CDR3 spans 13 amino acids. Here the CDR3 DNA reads TGTGCCAGCAGTGAAGAGGGTCGTTCACCCCTCCACTTT. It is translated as CASSEEGRSPLHF.

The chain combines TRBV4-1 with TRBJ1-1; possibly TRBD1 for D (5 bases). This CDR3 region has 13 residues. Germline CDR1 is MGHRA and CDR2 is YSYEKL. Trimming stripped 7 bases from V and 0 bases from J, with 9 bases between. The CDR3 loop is CASTRDLNTEAFF. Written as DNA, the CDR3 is TGCGCCAGCACCAGGGACTTGAACACTGAAGCTTTCTTT.